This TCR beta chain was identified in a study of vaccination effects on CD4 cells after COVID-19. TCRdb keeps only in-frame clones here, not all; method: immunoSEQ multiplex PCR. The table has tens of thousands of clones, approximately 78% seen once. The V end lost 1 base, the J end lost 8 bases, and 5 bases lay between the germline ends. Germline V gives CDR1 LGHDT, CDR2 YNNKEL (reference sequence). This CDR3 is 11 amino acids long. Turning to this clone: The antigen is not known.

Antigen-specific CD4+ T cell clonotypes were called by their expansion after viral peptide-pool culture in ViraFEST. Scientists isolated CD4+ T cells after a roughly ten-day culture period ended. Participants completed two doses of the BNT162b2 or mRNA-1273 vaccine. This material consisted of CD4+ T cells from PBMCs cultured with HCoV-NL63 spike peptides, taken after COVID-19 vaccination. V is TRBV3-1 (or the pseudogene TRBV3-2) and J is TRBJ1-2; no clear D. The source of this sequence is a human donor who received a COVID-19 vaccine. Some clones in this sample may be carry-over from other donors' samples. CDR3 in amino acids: CASSQVGGYTF. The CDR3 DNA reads TGTGCCAGCAGCCAAGTAGGAGGCTACACCTTC.